What follows are 31 T cell receptor beta chains derived from one specimen sequenced in a study of shared clonotypes between healthy human individuals. Profiling relied on immunoSEQ multiplex PCR, and the TCRdb table lists in-frame clones only, not all of them. Of some 1.5 million clones detected, roughly 96% appear once; the ten largest clones hold roughly 1.2%. Material for sequencing was naive CD4+ T cells sorted from blood. Regarding subset: CD45RA+ positively selected. Receptors were obtained from a young man in good health.

This chain connects TRBV13 to TRBJ2-3; 7 nucleotides agree with TRBD2. V was clipped by 5 bases and J by 1 base; unmatched bases: 6. Germline V lookup: CDR1 PRHDT, CDR2 FYEKMQ (reference sequence). This CDR3 is 15 amino acids long. The CDR3 DNA reads as TGTGCCAGCAGCCCTAGCGGTGATCGCACAGATACGCAGTATTTT. Protein sequence: CASSPSGDRTDTQYF.

The CDR3 sequence: CASSVGPGQYTYEQYF. The DNA of the CDR3 is TGTGCCAGCAGCGTAGGCCCAGGGCAATATACCTACGAGCAGTACTTC. The rearrangement uses TRBV9 and TRBJ2-7; D might be TRBD1 (5 bases). V was pared by 0 bases and J by 2 bases, with 15 bases between. CDR3 length: 16 amino acids. Germline V gene data show CDR1 as SGDLS and CDR2 as YYNGEE. The full variable domain, in which reference TRBV9 and TRBJ2-7 provide the parts outside the CDR3, is DSGVTQTPKHLITATGQRVTLRCSPRSGDLSVYWYQQSLDQGLQFLIQYYNGEERAKGNILERFSAQQFPDLHSELNLSSLELGDSALYFCASSVGPGQYTYEQYFGPGTRLTVT.

The chain combines TRBV19 with TRBJ2-3; perhaps TRBD2 as D (7 bases). Trimming shortened V by 4 bases and J by 5 bases, and 13 bases separated the two germline ends. This CDR3 region has 14 residues. In germline, CDR1 is LNHDA, CDR2 SQIVND (reference sequence). CDR3 DNA sequence: TGTGCCAGTAGTAAGGGGGGGAAATTAGATACGCAGTATTTT. The encoded protein is CASSKGGKLDTQYF.

The genes are TRBV5-4 and TRBJ2-5; D might be TRBD1 (6 bases). The CDR3 loop spans 16 amino acids. Germline lookup yields CDR1 SGHNT and CDR2 YYREEE (reference sequence). Trimming took 4 bases from V and 3 from J, leaving 19 bases between them. The CDR3 spells CASSLGEATGEETQYF. CDR3 nucleotides: TGTGCCAGCAGCCTCGGCGAGGCGACAGGTGAAGAGACCCAGTACTTC.

The chain joins TRBV7-9 to TRBJ2-5; no firm D call. The V gene lost 5 bases and the J gene lost 5 bases, with 6 bases spanning the gap. CDR1 is SEHNR and CDR2 is FQNEAQ in the germline V gene (reference sequence). The CDR3 contains 11 residues. The CDR3 loop reads CASSAGETQYF. In DNA, the CDR3 is TGTGCCAGCAGCGCTGGGGAGACCCAGTACTTC. Filled out from reference TRBV7-9 and TRBJ2-5, the complete variable domain reads DTGVSQNPRHKITKRGQNVTFRCDPISEHNRLYWYRQTLGQGPEFLTYFQNEAQLEKSRLLSDRFSAERPKGSFSTLEIQRTEQGDSAMYLCASSAGETQYFGPGTRLLVL.

V usage is TRBV7-2 and J usage is TRBJ1-5, with D possibly being TRBD1 (5 bases). The V gene's germline CDR1 is SGHTA and CDR2 FQGNSA. This CDR3 comprises 16 residues. V lost 5 bases, J lost 5 bases, and 19 bases lay in between. CDR3 sequence reads: CASSTLRDGGHQPQHF. The CDR3 bases are TGTGCCAGCAGCACGCTCCGGGACGGCGGGCATCAGCCCCAGCATTTT.

A note on this clone: The sample holds other DNA sequences that translate to the same CDR3. The chain combines TRBV7-2 with TRBJ2-4; 8 nucleotides agree with TRBD2. After removal of 6 bases from V and 6 bases from J, the junction contained 4 bases not matched to a gene. Per the germline V gene, CDR1 is SGHTA and CDR2 is FQGNSA. CDR3 length: 13 residues. CDR3 sequence: CASSSGTRNIQYF. CDR3 DNA sequence: TGTGCCAGCAGTTCCGGGACTAGAAACATTCAGTACTTC.

The V gene is TRBV11-2, the J gene TRBJ1-4, with TRBD1 identical over 8 bases. Germline assignment: CDR1 SGHAT and CDR2 FQNNGV. The CDR3 is 17 residues long. With V trimmed by 1 base and J by 5 bases, 9 bases remained unmatched. As DNA, the CDR3 is TGTGCCAGCAGCTTAGCCCGAAACCGGGACAGGAATGAAAAACTGTTTTTT. Translation: CASSLARNRDRNEKLFF.

The chain employs TRBV25-1 and TRBJ2-5, with D perhaps given as TRBD1 or TRBD2 (6 bases each). V dropped 0 bases and J dropped 4 bases, with 9 bases sitting between them. The CDR3 is 14 residues long. CDR1 MGHDK and CDR2 SYGVNS come from the germline V gene. The DNA of the CDR3 is TGTGCCAGCAGTGAATACAGGGGAGGAGAGACCCAGTACTTC. Residues: CASSEYRGGETQYF.

This clone is a singleton in its sample. The genes are TRBV2 and TRBJ2-7, with 9 positions matching TRBD2. Trimming cost V 8 bases and J 4 bases; bases outside gene matches: 12. Germline V gene data show CDR1 as SNHLY and CDR2 as FYNNEI. The length of the CDR3 is 15 residues. The CDR3 spells CASHNVLSGSYEQYF. The CDR3 nucleotides read TGTGCCAGCCATAATGTCCTTAGCGGGAGTTACGAGCAGTACTTC.

The V call is TRBV9, the J call TRBJ2-3; 12 bases align to TRBD2. Trimming took 2 bases from V and 5 from J; bases not matched to a gene: 6. Germline V CDR1 and CDR2: SGDLS, YYNGEE. The CDR3 spans 16 residues. This CDR3 reads CASSVQRTSGIDTQYF. The CDR3, as DNA: TGTGCCAGCAGCGTTCAGAGGACTAGCGGGATAGATACGCAGTATTTT.

The rearrangement links TRBV28 to TRBJ2-7; D not resolved. Trimming cost V 4 bases and J 3 bases, with 19 bases left between them. CDR3 length: 16 residues. Per germline, CDR1 MDHEN and CDR2 SYDVKM. CDR3: CASSSAQTSLYYEQYF. CDR3 in DNA: TGTGCCAGCAGTTCCGCACAAACGAGCCTTTACTACGAGCAGTACTTC.

The chain joins TRBV7-2 to TRBJ2-7; no clear D. The CDR3 runs 12 residues. V lost 2 bases and J lost 7, with 9 bases in between. Germline CDR1 SGHTA, CDR2 FQGNSA. The CDR3 DNA is TGTGCCAGCAGCTTATCACGTCGGGAGCAGTACTTC. It translates to CASSLSRREQYF.

The sample holds one count of this clone. This rearrangement joins TRBV5-8 to TRBJ2-2; TRBD2 matches 8 bases. The junction had 6 bases not matched to a gene; V was cut back by 0 bases and J by 5 bases. Looked up from germline, CDR1 is SGHTS and CDR2 is YDEGEE. This CDR3 is 16 amino acids long. In nucleotides, the CDR3 is TGTGCCAGCAGCTTGGGCAGACTAGCGAGGACCGGGGAGCTGTTTTTT. Protein sequence: CASSLGRLARTGELFF.

The chain links TRBV5-4 to TRBJ2-3, with 10 positions matching TRBD2. CDR1 SGHNT and CDR2 YYREEE come from the germline V gene (reference sequence). The CDR3 length is 15 residues. The J segment lost 0 bases and the V segment lost 7 bases, leaving 5 bases of the junction unmatched. CDR3 sequence reads: CASRSGRESTDTQYF. The CDR3 DNA reads TGTGCCAGCCGGAGCGGGAGGGAAAGCACAGATACGCAGTATTTT.

This chain joins TRBV7-3 and TRBJ2-7; TRBD2 agrees at 10 bases. Germline V gene sequence: CDR1 SGHTA, CDR2 FQGTGA. J gave up 5 bases and V 5 bases, and 3 bases lay outside the gene matches. The CDR3 sequence is 13 residues long. CDR3 in amino acids: CASSLAGAHEQYF. The CDR3 DNA is TGTGCCAGCAGCCTAGCGGGAGCACACGAGCAGTACTTC.

V is TRBV5-1 and J is TRBJ2-7; 12 positions agree with TRBD2. V shed 0 bases, J shed 3 bases, and the junction held 10 bases outside the gene matches. The CDR3 is 18 residues long. Looked up from germline, CDR1 is SGHRS and CDR2 is YFSETQ. CDR3 sequence: CASSLGLAGGPSGYEQYF. The DNA of the CDR3 is TGCGCCAGCAGCTTGGGGCTAGCGGGAGGGCCGTCCGGCTACGAGCAGTACTTC.

V gene TRBV5-5 combines with J gene TRBJ1-2; D unresolved. Trimming removed 0 bases at V and 8 bases at J, with 14 bases between. Germline-derived CDR1 and CDR2 are SGHKS and YYEKEE (reference sequence). The CDR3 loop spans 14 amino acids. CDR3 nucleotides: TGTGCCAGCAGCTTGGTGGTCCCTTCTGGGGGCTACACCTTC. Amino acids: CASSLVVPSGGYTF.

The V call is TRBV2, the J call TRBJ1-3; 7 bases align to TRBD1. The CDR3 has 14 residues. V gave up 0 bases and J gave up 4 bases; unmatched junction bases: 0. CDR1 SNHLY and CDR2 FYNNEI come from the germline V gene. The CDR3 region has the DNA TGTGCCAGCAGTGAAGCGGACAGGGGAAACACCATATATTTT. Translated, it gives CASSEADRGNTIYF.

The chain recombines TRBV5-6 with TRBJ1-1, with 7 positions matching TRBD1. This CDR3 has 13 amino acids. Germline loops: CDR1 SGHDT, CDR2 YYEEEE. V was clipped by 2 bases and J by 5 bases; unmatched bases: 3. The DNA of the CDR3 is TGTGCCAGCAGCTTAAGACAGGGTACTGAAGCTTTCTTT. Residues: CASSLRQGTEAFF. Based on the CDR3 plus reference TRBV5-6 and TRBJ1-1, the full variable domain is DAGVTQSPTHLIKTRGQQVTLRCSPKSGHDTVSWYQQALGQGPQFIFQYYEEEERQRGNFPDRFSGHQFPNYSSELNVNALLLGDSALYLCASSLRQGTEAFFGQGTRLTVV.

This clone was recorded once. The gene calls are TRBV28 and TRBJ1-1; 7 bases are a match to TRBD1. Germline values: CDR1 MDHEN, CDR2 SYDVKM. V shed 7 bases and J 0 bases; nucleotides not matched to a gene: 8. This CDR3 contains 15 residues. CDR3 DNA sequence: TGTGCCAGCACCCGGACAGGAATCATGAACACTGAAGCTTTCTTT. The encoded protein is CASTRTGIMNTEAFF.

The chain couples TRBV7-2 to TRBJ2-1; 7 positions agree with TRBD2. Unmatched junction bases numbered 13, after V lost 5 bases and J lost 0 bases. The CDR3 contains 18 residues. Looked up from germline, CDR1 is SGHTA and CDR2 is FQGNSA. The CDR3 protein is CASSQDASGTLSYNEQFF. In nucleotides, the CDR3 is TGTGCCAGCAGCCAAGATGCTAGCGGTACACTCTCCTACAATGAGCAGTTCTTC.

This sequence joins TRBV10-3 and TRBJ2-1; the match to TRBD2 covers 8 bases. CDR1 is ENHRY, CDR2 SYGVKD, per germline. Trimming cost V 11 bases and J 0 bases; bases outside gene matches: 9. The CDR3 runs to 15 residues. The CDR3 loop reads CAASPGTSSYNEQFF. DNA for the CDR3: TGTGCCGCGAGTCCCGGGACTAGCTCCTACAATGAGCAGTTCTTC.

V gene TRBV5-5 combines with J gene TRBJ1-3, with D possibly TRBD1 on 5 matching bases. Germline CDR1 SGHKS, CDR2 YYEKEE (reference sequence). This CDR3 region has 14 residues. V was pared by 4 bases and J by 4 bases, with 12 bases between. Here the CDR3 reads CASSLGTVGNTIYF. Written as DNA, the CDR3 is TGTGCCAGCAGCCTGGGGACTGTCGGAAACACCATATATTTT. The full variable domain, completed using reference TRBV5-5 and TRBJ1-3, is DAGVTQSPTHLIKTRGQQVTLRCSPISGHKSVSWYQQVLGQGPQFIFQYYEKEERGRGNFPDRFSARQFPNYSSELNVNALLLGDSALYLCASSLGTVGNTIYFGEGSWLTVV.

The chain has TRBV6-5 and TRBJ1-5; 8 positions agree with TRBD1. With V trimmed by 6 bases and J by 2 bases, 6 bases remained unmatched. CDR3 length: 15 residues. Germline V gene data show CDR1 as MNHEY and CDR2 as SVGAGI. CDR3 region: CASRSQGEGNQPQHF. The DNA for the CDR3 is TGTGCCAGCAGGTCACAGGGGGAGGGCAATCAGCCCCAGCATTTT.

The J gene is TRBJ1-5, the V gene TRBV15; D is ambiguous. The CDR3 has 14 residues. The germline V gene encodes CDR1 LNHNV and CDR2 YYDKDF (reference sequence). V was clipped by 1 base and J by 4 bases, with 8 bases between them. The CDR3 is CATSRAIRNQPQHF. CDR3 sequence (DNA): TGTGCCACCAGCAGAGCAATAAGAAATCAGCCCCAGCATTTT.

The chain carries TRBV6-1 and TRBJ2-1; 10 bases line up with TRBD1. The V gene's germline CDR1 is MNHNS and CDR2 SASEGT. Trimming cost V 2 bases and J 6 bases; bases outside gene matches: 13. The CDR3 is 18 residues long. CDR3 bases: TGTGCCAGCAGTGAATCGATACCCGGGACAGGGGCTTCCAATGAGCAGTTCTTC. Protein product: CASSESIPGTGASNEQFF.

This rearrangement joins TRBV6-1 to TRBJ2-2; TRBD2 aligns across 7 bases. V was pared by 4 bases and J by 5 bases, with 4 bases of the junction left unmatched. The germline CDR1 and CDR2 sequences are MNHNS and SASEGT. CDR3 length: 14 amino acids. CDR3 region: CASSVLGGTGELFF. In DNA form, the CDR3 reads TGTGCCAGCAGTGTTCTGGGGGGGACCGGGGAGCTGTTTTTT.

This rearrangement joins TRBV5-6 to TRBJ2-3; TRBD2 agrees at 7 bases. Unmatched junction bases numbered 6, after V lost 0 bases and J lost 2 bases. Germline CDR1 and CDR2: SGHDT and YYEEEE. The CDR3 is made up of 16 amino acids. The CDR3 reads CASSLAGRAITDTQYF. CDR3 nucleotides: TGTGCCAGCAGCTTGGCGGGGAGGGCTATCACAGATACGCAGTATTTT.

V usage is TRBV2 and J usage is TRBJ1-1; 7 bases align to TRBD1. The CDR3 runs 15 residues. Trimming took 4 bases from V and 4 from J; bases not matched to a gene: 9. Looked up from germline, CDR1 is SNHLY and CDR2 is FYNNEI. The CDR3, as DNA: TGTGCCAGCAGTGGAGCACAGGGGTCCGGCACTGAAGCTTTCTTT. As protein: CASSGAQGSGTEAFF.

This clone was seen only once. The V and J genes are TRBV29-1 and TRBJ1-1; TRBD1 aligns across 7 bases. V lost 4 bases, J lost 5 bases, and 7 bases stayed unmatched. Germline V lookup: CDR1 SQVTM, CDR2 ANQGSEA. The CDR3 has 13 residues. The CDR3 loop is CSVGGRGWTEAFF. For the CDR3, the DNA is TGCAGCGTTGGGGGCAGGGGGTGGACTGAAGCTTTCTTT.